Each of the 27 T cell receptor beta chains below was sequenced from the same sample in a study of blood T cell repertoires in COVID-19 (TCRdb year 2020). Libraries were built with the immunoSEQ multiplex PCR assay. Drawn from immuneACCESS, this table holds only the in-frame rearrangements with V and J called that TCRdb kept. Clones are partly lost; checked studies trace under half to an unresolved V gene and leave the rest unexplained. This sample lists roughly 90,000 clones; about 85% were detected once. The ten biggest clones cover 3% to 3.5% of the sample. Specimen: peripheral blood. These receptors originate from a woman aged 80 or over with COVID-19, enrolled during active disease.

The CDR3 protein is CAIGGTPGGGELFF. CDR3 nucleotides: TGTGCCATCGGGGGGACACCGGGAGGCGGGGAGCTGTTTTTT. The genes are TRBV10-3 and TRBJ2-2; a possible D gene is TRBD2 (7 bases). CDR1 is ENHRY and CDR2 is SYGVKD in the germline V gene. The CDR3 is made up of 14 amino acids. V lost 8 bases to trimming and J lost 7 bases, with 17 bases between them.

This rearrangement joins TRBV7-8 to TRBJ2-7, with TRBD2 matching over 10 bases. Looked up from germline, CDR1 is SGHVS and CDR2 is FQNEAQ. The J segment lost 2 bases and the V segment lost 8 bases, leaving 12 bases of the junction unmatched. This CDR3 comprises 16 residues. CDR3 in DNA: TGTGCCAGCCGATTGAGCGGTGGACTAGCGGCCTACGAGCAGTACTTC. It encodes CASRLSGGLAAYEQYF.

The CDR3 coding sequence is TGTGCCAGCTCGCCCTATAGCGGGAGGAATGGTAATGAGCAGTTCTTC. It codes for CASSPYSGRNGNEQFF. The chain combines TRBV7-6 with TRBJ2-1, with 10 positions matching TRBD2. Unmatched junction bases numbered 14, after V lost 8 bases and J lost 7 bases. CDR1 is SGHVS, CDR2 FNYEAQ, per germline. The length of the CDR3 is 16 residues. Together with reference TRBV7-6 and TRBJ2-1, the CDR3 gives the full variable domain: GAGVSQSPRYKVTKRGQDVALRCDPISGHVSLYWYRQALGQGPEFLTYFNYEAQQDKSGLPNDRFSAERPEGSISTLTIQRTEQRDSAMYRCASSPYSGRNGNEQFFGPGTRLTVL.

This clone was counted between two and nine times. V is TRBV19 and J is TRBJ2-1; 12 bases are shared with TRBD2. Germline V CDR1 and CDR2: LNHDA, SQIVND (reference sequence). The CDR3 runs to 16 residues. The trim removed 5 bases at V and 4 bases at J, leaving 6 bases unmatched. DNA of the CDR3: TGTGCCAGTAGTGAACTAGCGGGGGGTTCTTACAATGAGCAGTTCTTC. Translating gives CASSELAGGSYNEQFF. Full variable domain (remainder filled in from reference TRBV19 and TRBJ2-1): DGGITQSPKYLFRKEGQNVTLSCEQNLNHDAMYWYRQDPGQGLRLIYYSQIVNDFQKGDIAEGYSVSREKKESFPLTVTSAQKNPTAFYLCASSELAGGSYNEQFFGPGTRLTVL.

The chain couples TRBV28 to TRBJ2-1; D is unresolved. The V gene's germline CDR1 is MDHEN and CDR2 SYDVKM. The V end lost 4 bases, the J end lost 7 bases, and 20 bases lay between the germline ends. There are 16 residues in the CDR3. The CDR3 region has the DNA TGTGCCAGCAGTTCCTCCGCCGCCGGAGAGTCTAATGAGCAGTTCTTC. This encodes CASSSSAAGESNEQFF.

This chain connects TRBV30 to TRBJ1-3; possibly TRBD1 for D (6 bases). Germline V gene lookup returns CDR1 GTSNPN and CDR2 SVGIG (reference sequence). With 2 bases removed from V and 6 bases from J, the gap between germline ends came to 14 bases. This CDR3 has 14 amino acids. In DNA form, the CDR3 reads TGTGCCTGGAGTCAAACAGGGTTGGAAAACACCATATATTTT. This sequence encodes CAWSQTGLENTIYF.

The chain has TRBV19 and TRBJ2-2, with a tentative D call TRBD1 (5 bases). V was cut by 4 bases and J by 3 bases, with 12 bases left in between. CDR1 is LNHDA and CDR2 is SQIVND in the germline V gene (reference sequence). This CDR3 has 15 residues. The CDR3 nucleotides are TGTGCCAGTAGTAGCCGCGCAGGGTACACCGGGGAGCTGTTTTTT. Translated, it gives CASSSRAGYTGELFF.

This rearrangement joins TRBV29-1 to TRBJ2-1; maybe TRBD2 (6 bases). Trimming shortened V by 4 bases and J by 7 bases, and 20 bases separated the two germline ends. The CDR3 spans 15 residues. Germline CDR1 is SQVTM and CDR2 is ANQGSEA. The CDR3 region has the DNA TGCAGCGTTGCCCCCCGTAGCACCGGGAGTAATGAGCAGTTCTTC. Protein product: CSVAPRSTGSNEQFF.

J is TRBJ2-2 and V is TRBV6-2 or TRBV6-3; D is ambiguous. Per the germline V gene, CDR1 is MNHEY and CDR2 is SVGEGT. This CDR3 contains 13 residues. Between the trimmed V and J ends, which lost 6 bases and 6 bases, there was a span of 11 bases. The CDR3 nucleotides are TGTGCCAGCAGCGTCGTCCCGGCCGGGGAGCTGTTTTTT. As protein: CASSVVPAGELFF.

This chain joins TRBV7-6 and TRBJ1-1; the D is unclear. V lost 2 bases and J lost 4, with 5 bases in between. The CDR3 spans 12 residues. Germline V gene sequence: CDR1 SGHVS, CDR2 FNYEAQ. The CDR3 here is CASSLPGTEAFF. CDR3 nucleotide sequence: TGTGCCAGCAGCTTACCGGGCACTGAAGCTTTCTTT. Combining the CDR3 with reference TRBV7-6 and TRBJ1-1 gives the whole variable domain GAGVSQSPRYKVTKRGQDVALRCDPISGHVSLYWYRQALGQGPEFLTYFNYEAQQDKSGLPNDRFSAERPEGSISTLTIQRTEQRDSAMYRCASSLPGTEAFFGQGTRLTVV.

The J gene is TRBJ1-2, the V gene TRBV30; 8 positions match TRBD1. Per germline, CDR1 GTSNPN and CDR2 SVGIG (reference sequence). The J segment lost 8 bases and the V segment lost 3 bases, leaving 11 bases of the junction unmatched. This CDR3 has 14 amino acids. CDR3 nucleotide sequence: TGTGCCTGGAGCATTGGACAGGGTCTTGGCGGCTACACCTTC. Translated: CAWSIGQGLGGYTF.

The chain uses TRBV5-1 and TRBJ1-5; tentative D call: TRBD1 (5 bases). V lost 0 bases, J lost 5 bases, and 12 bases lay in between. The CDR3 sequence is 15 residues long. Germline V gives CDR1 SGHRS, CDR2 YFSETQ. The CDR3 protein is CASSLDQGSDQPQHF. In DNA, the CDR3 is TGCGCCAGCAGCTTGGATCAGGGCAGTGATCAGCCCCAGCATTTT.

V and J are TRBV7-2 and TRBJ2-5; D might be TRBD1 (5 bases). The CDR3 is 14 amino acids. Germline CDR1 is SGHTA and CDR2 is FQGNSA. V dropped 5 bases and J dropped 3 bases, with 13 bases sitting between them. CDR3 DNA sequence: TGTGCCAGCAGCCCCCGCACAGGTGAAGAGACCCAGTACTTC. Translated: CASSPRTGEETQYF.

The chain links TRBV13 to TRBJ1-2; D is uncertain. Germline CDR1 and CDR2: PRHDT and FYEKMQ (reference sequence). The CDR3 is 11 residues long. Trimming left V 8 bases short and J 4 bases short, with 8 bases between. This CDR3 reads CASVGSYGYTF. The CDR3 nucleotides read TGTGCCAGCGTCGGGTCCTATGGCTACACCTTC.

The rearrangement joins TRBV10-3 to TRBJ2-3, with 9 bases identical to TRBD2. Germline V lookup: CDR1 ENHRY, CDR2 SYGVKD. The CDR3 has 15 residues. J gave up 2 bases and V 2 bases, and 2 bases lay outside the gene matches. CDR3 nucleotides: TGTGCCATCAGTGAGCTAGCGGGGACCACAGATACGCAGTATTTT. This encodes CAISELAGTTDTQYF.

The genes are TRBV21-1 and TRBJ2-7; TRBD2 was called by the table and not checked on the DNA. TRBV21-1 is given as a pseudogene. The CDR3 is 13 residues long. This chain's CDR3 is CASTLFGLYEQYF. Here the CDR3 DNA reads TGTGCCAGCACCCTTTTCGGACTTTACGAGCAGTACTTC.

The chain couples TRBV30 to TRBJ2-6, with no clear D. The CDR3 runs 12 residues. CDR1 and CDR2 from the germline V gene are GTSNPN and SVGIG (reference sequence). Trimming took off 3 bases at V and 2 bases at J, with 2 bases between the two ends. CDR3 sequence (DNA): TGTGCCTGGAGCGCTGGGGCCAACGTCCTGACTTTC. Amino acid sequence: CAWSAGANVLTF.

The DNA for the CDR3 is TGTGCCAGCATGGGGGGCGGGGAGCTGTTTTTT. It encodes CASMGGGELFF. V gene TRBV2 combines with J gene TRBJ2-2; D is possibly TRBD2 (6 bases). In germline, CDR1 is SNHLY, CDR2 FYNNEI. V lost 7 bases to trimming and J lost 7 bases, with 7 bases between them. CDR3 length: 11 amino acids.

This clone came up a few times. The V call is TRBV7-9, the J call TRBJ1-1; D not certain. The germline V and J ends were trimmed by 2 bases and 2 bases, with 6 bases remaining between them. The CDR3 sequence is 13 residues long. Germline V gives CDR1 SEHNR, CDR2 FQNEAQ (reference sequence). The CDR3 coding sequence is TGTGCCAGCAGCTTACAGGAAAACACTGAAGCTTTCTTT. This encodes CASSLQENTEAFF.

This clone was seen a single time. The chain recombines TRBV28 with TRBJ2-3; D may be TRBD1 (5 bases). CDR3 length: 15 amino acids. The germline V and J ends were trimmed by 6 bases and 2 bases, with 15 bases remaining between them. Per germline, CDR1 MDHEN and CDR2 SYDVKM. CDR3 amino acids: CASRDTGRNTDTQYF. The CDR3 nucleotides read TGTGCCAGCAGGGATACAGGACGAAACACAGATACGCAGTATTTT. Full variable domain (missing parts from reference TRBV28 and TRBJ2-3): DVKVTQSSRYLVKRTGEKVFLECVQDMDHENMFWYRQDPGLGLRLIYFSYDVKMKEKGDIPEGYSVSREKKERFSLILESASTNQTSMYLCASRDTGRNTDTQYFGPGTRLTVL.

V gene TRBV28 combines with J gene TRBJ1-2; TRBD1 agrees at 12 bases. Losses at the gene ends were 6 bases for V and 7 bases for J; bases not matched to a gene: 6. Per the germline V gene, CDR1 is MDHEN and CDR2 is SYDVKM. CDR3 length equals 14 residues. The CDR3 is CASRGTGGRGGYTF. CDR3 nucleotides: TGTGCCAGCAGGGGGACAGGGGGCCGCGGTGGCTACACCTTC.

V gene TRBV2 combines with J gene TRBJ2-7; 11 positions match TRBD2. Germline V gene sequence: CDR1 SNHLY, CDR2 FYNNEI. J gave up 3 bases and V 6 bases, and 7 bases lay outside the gene matches. The CDR3 length is 15 residues. CDR3 protein: CASSDRLAGHYEQYF. The DNA for the CDR3 is TGTGCCAGCAGCGACCGACTAGCGGGGCACTACGAGCAGTACTTC.

The V call is TRBV27, the J call TRBJ2-3; 9 bases fit TRBD2. The germline gives CDR1 MNHEY, CDR2 SMNVEV (reference sequence). V lost 3 bases, J lost 9 bases, and 7 bases stayed unmatched. CDR3 length: 14 amino acids. The CDR3 DNA sequence: TGTGCCAGCAGTTTGTATGCGGGGGGGCTCACGCAGTATTTT. This translates into CASSLYAGGLTQYF.

CDR3 DNA: TGTGCCAGCAGCCCCAACTTTGGACAGGGATCCGATACGCAGTATTTT. Protein: CASSPNFGQGSDTQYF. The chain joins TRBV3-1 (or the pseudogene TRBV3-2) to TRBJ2-3; 8 bases map to TRBD1. The CDR3 spans 16 residues. The ends lost 4 bases at V and 6 bases at J; junction bases unmatched: 12. CDR1 is LGHDT, CDR2 YNNKEL, per germline (reference sequence).

The genes are TRBV20-1 and TRBJ2-2; 13 nucleotides agree with TRBD2. Germline V gives CDR1 DFQATT, CDR2 SNEGSKA (reference sequence). The CDR3 is 16 residues long. Germline trimming cut 3 bases from V and 9 bases from J; bases unmatched to any gene: 10. Here the CDR3 reads CSASVLAGGQNRELFF. As DNA, the CDR3 is TGCAGTGCTAGTGTACTAGCGGGAGGGCAGAACCGGGAGCTGTTTTTT.

V is TRBV2 and J is TRBJ2-5, with D tentatively TRBD2 (8 bases). Germline CDR1 reads SNHLY; CDR2 reads FYNNEI. V was trimmed by 7 bases and J by 14 bases, leaving 23 bases between them. This CDR3 contains 13 residues. The CDR3 DNA follows: TGTGCCAGCACCCCAACCCGGGAGGGGGCGCGATACTTC. This sequence encodes CASTPTREGARYF.

The rearrangement links TRBV5-1 to TRBJ1-1; possible D gene TRBD1, 6 bases. This CDR3 is built from 17 residues. V dropped 0 bases and J dropped 4 bases, with 19 bases sitting between them. Germline loops: CDR1 SGHRS, CDR2 YFSETQ. For the CDR3, the DNA is TGCGCCAGCAGCTTGGCCGGGAACAGGGAGGGGAGCACTGAAGCTTTCTTT. It is translated as CASSLAGNREGSTEAFF. Supplemented by reference TRBV5-1 and TRBJ1-1, the full variable domain reads KAGVTQTPRYLIKTRGQQVTLSCSPISGHRSVSWYQQTPGQGLQFLFEYFSETQRNKGNFPGRFSGRQFSNSRSEMNVSTLELGDSALYLCASSLAGNREGSTEAFFGQGTRLTVV.